The source of this T cell receptor (beta chain) is a study of vaccination and CD4 T cells after COVID-19. Study summary: Two of the convalescents were Hispanic, and the group consisted of six males and four females.

This sample's treatment: roughly 10-day PBMC culture with coronavirus spike peptide pools or control peptides (ViraFEST assay). The collection of CD4+ T cells from the unexposed donor took place before the COVID-19 pandemic (2011-2018). The CDR3 totals 15 residues. V shed 1 base, J shed 6 bases, and the junction held 6 bases outside the gene matches. The germline gives CDR1 SGHTA, CDR2 FQGNSA. Cultured CD4+ T-cell DNA underwent Oncomine TCR Beta short-read sequencing. MiXCR, run by TCRdb on the PCR reads, gives a single entry per CDR3 protein. Counted here are 7,000 to 8,500 distinct CDR3 sequences, less than 40% occurring once; the ten biggest clones make up more than 25%. In its sample, this clonotype was seen a few times. The antigen is not known.

Material: CD4+ T cells from blood, cultured in vitro. The origin of this receptor is a human donor in good health. The rearrangement links TRBV7-2 to TRBJ2-1, with TRBD2 matching 7 bases. CDR3 residues: CASSLEGTNLNEQFF. The CDR3 DNA follows: TGTGCCAGCAGCTTAGAAGGGACTAACCTCAATGAGCAGTTCTTC.